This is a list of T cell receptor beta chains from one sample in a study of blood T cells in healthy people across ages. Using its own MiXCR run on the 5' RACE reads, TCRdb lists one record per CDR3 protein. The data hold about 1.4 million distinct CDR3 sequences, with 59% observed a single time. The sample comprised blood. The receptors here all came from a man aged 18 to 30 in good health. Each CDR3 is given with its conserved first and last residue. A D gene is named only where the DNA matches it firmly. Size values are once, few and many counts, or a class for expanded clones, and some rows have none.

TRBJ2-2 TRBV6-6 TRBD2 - TGTGCCGCGACTAGCGGAGCCGGGGAGCTGTTTTTT CAATSGAGELFF
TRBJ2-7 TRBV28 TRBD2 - TGTGCCAGCAGCCCCATTTTATATAGCGGGGGGTTCTACGAGCAGTACTTC CASSPILYSGGFYEQYF
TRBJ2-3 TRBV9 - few TGTGCCAGCAGCGTAGCTAGTGGCGGTGAGGATACGCAGTATTTT CASSVASGGEDTQYF
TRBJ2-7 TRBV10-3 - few TGTGCCATCAGTCCTGCCCCCTCATACTACGAGCAGTACTTC CAISPAPSYYEQYF
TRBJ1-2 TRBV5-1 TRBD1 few TGCGCCAGCAGCCGCGGGACAGGGGAGGACTATGGCTACACCTTC CASSRGTGEDYGYTF
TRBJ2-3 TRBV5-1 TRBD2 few TGCGCCAGCAGCTTGGGTCTAGCGGGACCCGGAGATACGCAGTATTTT CASSLGLAGPGDTQYF
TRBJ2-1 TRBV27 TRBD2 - TGTGCCAGCACCCTGAGGACTAGTAGCAATGAGCAGTTCTTC CASTLRTSSNEQFF
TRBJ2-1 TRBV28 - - TGTGCCAGCAGGGAGGGGGCTTCCTACAATGAGCAGTTCTTC CASREGASYNEQFF
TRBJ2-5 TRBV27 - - TGTGCCAGCAGCCCCGTAGGTAGTTTCGAAGAGACCCAGTACTTC CASSPVGSFEETQYF
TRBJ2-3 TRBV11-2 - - TGTGCCAGCAGCTTAGCGCTAGCCCGCACAGATACGCAGTATTTT CASSLALARTDTQYF
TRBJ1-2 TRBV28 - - TGTGCCAGCGGACAGCAACTCCTTGGCTACACCTTC CASGQQLLGYTF
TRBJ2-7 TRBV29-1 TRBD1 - TGCAGCGCTCGGACAGGCCGCTACGACGAGCAGTACTTC CSARTGRYDEQYF
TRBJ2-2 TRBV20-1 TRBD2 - TGCAGTGCTAGAGATGTCAGCGGGAGGCCCCACGGGGAGCTGTTTTTT CSARDVSGRPHGELFF
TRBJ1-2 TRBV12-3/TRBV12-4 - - TGTGCCAGCAGTTTAAAGGCAGCCCGGAACTATGGCTACACCTTC CASSLKAARNYGYTF
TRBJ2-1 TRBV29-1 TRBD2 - TGCAGCGTTCCCGGACTAGCGGGCGAGCAGTTCTTC CSVPGLAGEQFF
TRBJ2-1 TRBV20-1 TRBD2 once TGCAGTGCTAGAGTTAATGTAGCGGGGCCCTCCTACAATGAGCAGTTCTTC CSARVNVAGPSYNEQFF
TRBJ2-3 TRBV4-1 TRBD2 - TGCGCCAGCAGCCAGCAGACTAGCGGGGAGTTCACAGATACGCAGTATTTT CASSQQTSGEFTDTQYF
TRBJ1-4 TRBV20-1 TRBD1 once TGCAGTGCGGAGGGACAGGGCCACACCAATCTTAATGAAAAACTGTTTTTT CSAEGQGHTNLNEKLFF
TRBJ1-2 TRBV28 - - TGTGCCAGCAGCCCAAGATGGGACGCATACTATGGCTACACCTTC CASSPRWDAYYGYTF
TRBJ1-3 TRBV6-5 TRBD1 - TGTGCCAGCAGTTACTCACGGACAGGAGTCCCTGGAAACACCATATATTTT CASSYSRTGVPGNTIYF
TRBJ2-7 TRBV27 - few TGTGCCAGCAGTTTTGGGCGGAACGAGCAGTACTTC CASSFGRNEQYF
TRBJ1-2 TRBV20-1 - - TGCAGTGCTAGAAATGAGGGGGTTAGCGGCTACACCTTC CSARNEGVSGYTF
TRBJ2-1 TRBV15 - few TGTGCCACCAGCAGTACTAGTAAAAATGAGCAGTTCTTC CATSSTSKNEQFF
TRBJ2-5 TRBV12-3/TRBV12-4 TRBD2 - TGTGCCAGCGCCGGGACTAGCGCACAAGAGACCCAGTACTTC CASAGTSAQETQYF
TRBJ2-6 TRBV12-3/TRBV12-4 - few TGTGCCAGCAGTACCGGGGGCGCTGGGGCCAACGTCCTGACTTTC CASSTGGAGANVLTF
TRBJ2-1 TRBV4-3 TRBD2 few TGCGCCAGCAGGCGGGGGAGCTGGGGGAGTGACGAGCAGTTCTTC CASRRGSWGSDEQFF
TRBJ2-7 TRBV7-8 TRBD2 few TGTGCCAGCAGCCGACTGGGACTAGCCTACGAGCAGTACTTC CASSRLGLAYEQYF
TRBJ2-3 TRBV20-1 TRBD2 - TGCAGTGCTAGAGGTAGCGGGGGGGCAGATACGCAGTATTTT CSARGSGGADTQYF
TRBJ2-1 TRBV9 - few TGTGCCAGCAGCGTTTCCCCCCGAGGAACTGGCCCATACAATGAGCAGTTCTTC CASSVSPRGTGPYNEQFF
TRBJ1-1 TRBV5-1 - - TGCGCCAGCAGCCCTGGGGGGGGGCTGGGAACTGAAGCTTTCTTT CASSPGGGLGTEAFF